The entry that follows covers one T cell receptor (beta chain) sequence. This clonotype has more than one count but fewer than ten. The target of this receptor is not known. Base qualities were left out, and no much larger clone turns up one base away. The donors were some 39 Caucasian individuals from Russia, aged roughly 6 to 100 years, who were systemically healthy. Around 9.8 milliliters of peripheral blood were collected from each donor into EDTA-treated Vacutainer tubes. Ficoll-Paque density-gradient centrifugation was used to isolate PBMCs, with at least 6 million per sample. Total RNA, at least 5 micrograms per sample, was extracted from PBMCs with Trizol reagent. Naive CD45RAhigh/CD27high T cell percentages were measured by flow cytometry on a PBMC aliquot from every donor. This record belongs to a study of blood T cells in healthy people across ages (dated by TCRdb to the mid-2010s). Looking at the study overall: In model experiments, template switching captured roughly one uniquely barcoded TCR beta cDNA molecule for every two T cells. Using deep sequencing normalized with unique cDNA molecular identifiers, the study measured how TCR beta repertoire diversity changes with age. The donors were divided into four age groups: young (average approximately 15 years), middle-aged (about 40), aged (approximately 62) and long-lived (nearly 85). To avoid experimental bias, donors of different ages were randomly spread across the sequencing lanes. Using the same blood draw, the study looked at two additional independent replicas of 1 million unique cDNA reads for two donors, one aged 18 to 30 and the other aged 80 or older. Overall results and qualifications from the work: Bulk unsorted PBMC profiling prevented conclusive comparison of naive and antigen-experienced compartments. As age increased, observed TCR beta diversity per million T cells dropped in a roughly linear way, and a significant reduction was already evident by age roughly 36. Because donor CMV infection status was unknown, age-related changes in expanded clonotypes were potentially confounded. A strong correlation was found between observed TCR beta diversity and the percentage of naive T cells measured by flow cytometry. Estimates of total diversity based on one million sequenced T cells were considered lower bounds and underestimates. Compared with the aged group, the long-lived group had more naive CD4+ T cells, fewer expanded clones and increased TCR diversity, a pattern suggesting age selection.

From cysteine to phenylalanine, the CDR3 is 13 amino acids long. The entry retains the CDR3 DNA only, 39 bases that are in frame from base 1. The junction carries 14 bases between V and J, which are trimmed by 6 bases and 8 bases respectively. The library was made by 5' RACE. Instrument used: Illumina HiSeq 2500. A second PCR of about 7 to 12 cycles was performed with a sample-barcoded 5' primer and a J-beta primer mix. A template-switch 5' adaptor carrying 12 random nucleotides introduced a unique molecular identifier onto each TCR beta cDNA molecule. Each sample yielded at least 3 million CDR3-containing paired-end reads. All of the RNA was converted into first-strand cDNA using the Mint cDNA synthesis kit, with a TRBC-specific oligonucleotide serving as the primer. Following uracil-DNA glycosylase treatment, a first 18-cycle PCR with universal primers M1SS and BC2_uni_R was performed on all cDNA. As for the original processing: Normalization of each sample was performed by random selection of 1 million high-quality reads, each carrying a distinct molecular identifier. Instead of being binned into consensus sequences, reads with shared molecular identifiers were discarded. MiTCR, with a Q25 quality threshold and the strictest error-elimination algorithm, was used for CDR3 identification, clonotype clustering and error correction. A nonparametric unseen species model with Euler transformation was used to estimate a lower bound on total TCR beta diversity. TCRdb ran its own pipeline on the public reads, namely fastp trimming at Q25 and MiXCR clone calling, and kept in-frame beta chains. Rows with a matching CDR3 protein are joined into one entry that keeps the most common DNA and genes. These V and J calls originate from TCRdb's pipeline instead of the authors' own analysis. The sample table holds hundreds of thousands of distinct CDR3 sequences, of which roughly 50% were seen once. Roughly 30% of the sample is held by the ten biggest clonotypes.

What was sequenced was blood. This clonotype originated in a woman aged 60-75 years in good health. The chain uses TRBV12-3 or TRBV12-4 and TRBJ2-1; a tentative D match to TRBD1 spans 5 bases. The nucleotide sequence is given as TGTGCCAGCAGCAGGGATGACGGGTATGAGCAGTTCTTC. The translation is CASSRDDGYEQFF.